This record concerns one T cell receptor (beta chain) sequence. Its specificity is not known. The germline CDR1 and CDR2 sequences are MNHEY and SVGAGI. V lost 0 bases to trimming and J lost 2 bases, with 13 bases between them. The CDR3 totals 16 residues. Primers: 60 Vbeta forward and 13 Jbeta reverse. TCRdb's table, derived via immunoSEQ multiplex PCR, lists solely in-frame clones and lacks some. This table holds some 170,000 clones, 72% found once. This specimen comes from a study of cytomegalovirus exposure and HLA in healthy donors. Overall study context: Of several hundred genotyped donors, around 86% grouped in the Caucasian-associated ancestry cluster. Study-wide findings and caveats: Per a later analysis, approximately 16,000 TCR beta sequences showed association with HLA alleles at 0.05 false discovery rate. Per a later analysis, HLA-associated TCR beta chains showed more clonal expansion than other, equally common TCR beta chains. Per published reports, the classifier diagnosed cytomegalovirus status with high specificity and sensitivity.

The source is a human donor in good health. Specimen: PBMCs. The rearrangement links TRBV6-5 to TRBJ1-2, with D possibly being TRBD1 (6 bases). Here the CDR3 reads CASSYSRGRGNYGYTF. The DNA of the CDR3 is TGTGCCAGCAGTTACTCGCGGGGGCGAGGGAACTATGGCTACACCTTC.